The sequence of this T cell receptor beta chain was determined in a study of blood T cell repertoires in COVID-19 (dated by TCRdb to the early 2020s). For the wider study: The collaborator samples originated in the United States, Italy and Spain and spanned the acute and convalescent phases of COVID-19. The material from the prospective study consisted of cDNA or gDNA derived from T cells, B-cell-depleted T cells, or PBMCs. Subjects who had been exposed to COVID-19, were actively infected with it, or had recovered from it provided the deeply sampled blood TCRbeta repertoires that made up the dataset. The repertoires were made available in a free public database intended to serve as a resource for research on the immune response to SARS-CoV-2. Samples came from the ongoing ImmuneRACE study (first 160 participants) plus 1,254 subjects from 6 global collaborators. Sample metadata almost always included a de-identified subject ID, COVID-19 status, age in years and sex. Where available, HLA class I and class II types were taken from metadata supplied by the sample provider and were not determined by assay-based typing. Beyond this particular receptor, the publication reports: The quantity of clinical and demographic metadata differed by source and by participant and was supplied without curation.

Collaborating institutions collected whole blood in K2EDTA tubes following their own protocols. Collaborator samples were shipped for TCRbeta analysis as frozen whole blood, isolated PBMCs, or DNA extracted from either sample type. With respect to this clone: There is no known antigen for this receptor. No base quality information exists; no much larger clone differs at one position.

TCRbeta CDR3 regions were amplified from genomic DNA by means of the immunoSEQ Assay, a bias-controlled multiplex PCR. The authors' pipeline ran thus. The number of nucleated cells in each sample was estimated by amplification of reference gene primers within the assay. To quantify the absolute abundance of each unique TCRbeta CDR3 rearrangement, sequence reads were collapsed and filtered. For each sample, productive Simpson clonality was calculated by taking the square root of Simpson's diversity index across productive rearrangements. TCRdb holds this immuneACCESS table with in-frame rearrangements only. Some clones are missing; in checked studies, unresolved V genes explain under half, and the rest has no known cause. D and trimming come from the DNA, and the V and J calls and clone size come from that table. Here the sample has 100,000 to 150,000 clones; about 87% occur a single time. The top ten clonotypes cover roughly 2.2% of the sample.

CDR3 length: 15 amino acids, cysteine to phenylalanine. Kept here is only the CDR3 DNA, which spans 45 bases and is read in frame from base 1. V is pruned by 7 bases and J by 5 bases, leaving 10 bases of the junction without a gene match. CDR1 and CDR2, looked up from the germline V gene, are MNHEY and SVGAGI. This chain is built from TRBV6-5 and TRBJ1-2, with 10 bases matching TRBD1. Sample: peripheral blood. The TCR sequence derives from a woman between 50 and 59 years old with acute or convalescent COVID-19. In nucleotides, the sequence is TGTGCCAGCATTAGACAGGGGGCGCCGGAATATGGCTACACCTTC. Its coded protein is CASIRQGAPEYGYTF.